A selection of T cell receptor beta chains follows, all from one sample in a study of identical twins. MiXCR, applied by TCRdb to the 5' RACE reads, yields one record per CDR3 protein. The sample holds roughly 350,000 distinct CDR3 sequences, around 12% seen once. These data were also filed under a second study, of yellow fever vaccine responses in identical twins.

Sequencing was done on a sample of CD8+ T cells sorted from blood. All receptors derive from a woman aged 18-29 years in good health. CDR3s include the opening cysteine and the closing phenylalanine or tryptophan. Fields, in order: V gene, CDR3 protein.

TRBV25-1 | CASSEKEAGGRAYEQYF
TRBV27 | CASSPGSNTGELFF
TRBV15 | CATSRDWLSDGNQPQHF
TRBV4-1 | CASSQLLAGPYEQYF
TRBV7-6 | CASKRFTGTSGHYNEQFF
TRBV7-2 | CASSLAYGVGLAGDNEQFF
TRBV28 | CASSPYPGQSTGELFF
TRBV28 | CASKGQEAYEQYF
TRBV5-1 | CASSLLRGYYGYTF
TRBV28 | CASTWVGAEAFF
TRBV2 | CASSERALYNEQFF
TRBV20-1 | CSARIPYADTQYF
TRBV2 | CASSESWDLPYEQYF
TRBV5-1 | CASSRWDRGSDTQYF
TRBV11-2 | CASSSWVQALESETQYF
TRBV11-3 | CASSLDRFESSYNEQFF
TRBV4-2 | CASSEGSSSTDTQYF
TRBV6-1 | CASSEGGLAGGVTGELFF
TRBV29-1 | CSVEVGTGNSGYTF
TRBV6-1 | CASSPNLALSNEQFF
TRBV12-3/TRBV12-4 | CASSLAPSGRANIQYF
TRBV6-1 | CASSDSGSAMNEQFF
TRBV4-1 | CASSQDGYEQYF
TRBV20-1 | CSARAGRGVYNEQFF